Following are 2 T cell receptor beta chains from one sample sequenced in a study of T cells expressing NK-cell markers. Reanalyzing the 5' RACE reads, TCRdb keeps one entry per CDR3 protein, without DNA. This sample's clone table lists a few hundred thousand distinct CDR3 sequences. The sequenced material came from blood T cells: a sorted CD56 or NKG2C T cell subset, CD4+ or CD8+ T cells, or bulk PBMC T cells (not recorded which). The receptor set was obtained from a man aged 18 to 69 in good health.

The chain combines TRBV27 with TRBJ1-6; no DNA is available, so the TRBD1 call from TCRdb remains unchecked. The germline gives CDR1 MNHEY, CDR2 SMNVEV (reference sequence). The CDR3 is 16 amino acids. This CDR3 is CASSTLTQGDNSPLHF.

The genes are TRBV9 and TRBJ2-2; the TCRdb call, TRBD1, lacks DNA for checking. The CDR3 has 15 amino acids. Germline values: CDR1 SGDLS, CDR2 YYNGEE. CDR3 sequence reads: CASSAGTGGAGELFF.